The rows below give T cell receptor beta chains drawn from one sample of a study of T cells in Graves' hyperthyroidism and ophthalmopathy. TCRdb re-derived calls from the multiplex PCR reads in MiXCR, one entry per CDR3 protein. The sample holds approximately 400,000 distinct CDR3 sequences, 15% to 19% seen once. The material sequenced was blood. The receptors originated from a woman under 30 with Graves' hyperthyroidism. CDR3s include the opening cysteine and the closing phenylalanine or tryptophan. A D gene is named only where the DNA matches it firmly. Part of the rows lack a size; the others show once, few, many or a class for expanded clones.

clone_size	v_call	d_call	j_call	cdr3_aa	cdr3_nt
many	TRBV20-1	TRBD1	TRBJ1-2	CSAPTGQGAEGYTF	TGCAGTGCCCCGACAGGACAGGGGGCTGAGGGATACACCTTC
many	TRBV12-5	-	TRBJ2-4	CASGLAGTLDRGIQYF	TGTGCTAGTGGTTTGGCCGGGACCCTAGACCGGGGCATTCAGTACTTC
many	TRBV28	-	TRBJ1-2	CASSSGRGYGYTF	TGTGCCAGCAGCTCCGGACGGGGCTATGGCTACACCTTC
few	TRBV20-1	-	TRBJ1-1	CSASFQTDTEAFF	TGCAGTGCTAGCTTCCAAACAGACACTGAAGCTTTCTTT
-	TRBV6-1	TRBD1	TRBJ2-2	CASTKGDRTTGELFF	TGTGCCAGCACCAAAGGGGACAGAACCACCGGGGAGCTGTTTTTT
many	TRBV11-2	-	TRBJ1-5	CASSLGGLRGRNQPQHF	TGTGCCAGCAGCTTAGGGGGGTTGCGGGGGCGGAATCAGCCCCAGCATTTT
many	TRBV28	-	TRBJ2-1	CASSLGGDLGNEQFF	TGTGCCAGCAGTTTGGGCGGCGACTTAGGGAATGAGCAGTTCTTC
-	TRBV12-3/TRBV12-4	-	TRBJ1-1	CASRDQGPEAFF	TGTGCCAGCAGGGATCAGGGCCCTGAAGCTTTCTTT
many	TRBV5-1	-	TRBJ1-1	CASSLRSDFEAFF	TGCGCCAGCAGCTTGAGGTCAGACTTTGAAGCTTTCTTT
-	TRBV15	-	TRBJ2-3	CATSYFIDTQYF	TGTGCCACCAGCTATTTTATAGATACGCAGTATTTT
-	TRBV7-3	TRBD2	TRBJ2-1	CASSLGTSGIGNEQFF	TGTGCCAGCAGCTTAGGGACTAGCGGGATAGGCAATGAGCAGTTCTTC
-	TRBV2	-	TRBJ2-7	CASRERGGLSYEQYF	TGTGCCAGCAGGGAGAGGGGGGGCCTCTCCTACGAGCAGTACTTC
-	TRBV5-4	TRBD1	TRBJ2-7	CASSLLPRDRDYEQYF	TGTGCCAGCAGCTTGCTTCCCCGGGACAGGGACTACGAGCAGTACTTC
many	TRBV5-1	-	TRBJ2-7	CASSRGDTSYEQYF	TGCGCCAGCAGCCGAGGGGACACCTCCTACGAGCAGTACTTC
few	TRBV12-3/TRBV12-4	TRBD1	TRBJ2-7	CASSSRDRGGEQYF	TGTGCCAGCAGTAGCCGGGACAGGGGTGGCGAGCAGTACTTC
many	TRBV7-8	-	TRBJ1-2	CASSLPSQAYANYGYTF	TGTGCCAGCAGCCTCCCATCACAGGCGTATGCTAACTATGGCTACACCTTC
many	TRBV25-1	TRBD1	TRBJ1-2	CASSDSTGVYGYTF	TGTGCCAGCAGTGATTCGACAGGGGTCTATGGCTACACCTTC
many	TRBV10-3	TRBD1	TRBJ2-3	CAISGEQGASVTDTQYF	TGTGCCATCAGTGGGGAACAGGGGGCCAGCGTGACAGATACGCAGTATTTT
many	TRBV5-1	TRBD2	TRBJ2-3	CASSFRTSDTDTQYF	TGCGCCAGCAGCTTCCGGACTAGCGATACAGATACGCAGTATTTT
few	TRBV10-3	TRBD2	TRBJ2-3	CAISRGGGTDTQYF	TGTGCCATCAGTCGCGGGGGGGGCACAGATACGCAGTATTTT
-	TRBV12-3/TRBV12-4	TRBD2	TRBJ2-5	CASWMGGGSETQYF	TGTGCCAGCTGGATGGGGGGGGGTTCGGAGACCCAGTACTTC
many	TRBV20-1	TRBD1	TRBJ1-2	CSARDRRGLGYTF	TGCAGTGCTAGAGACCGTAGGGGGCTGGGCTACACCTTC
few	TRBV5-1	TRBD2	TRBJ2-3	CASSLGLAGRDTQYF	TGCGCCAGCAGCTTGGGGTTAGCGGGGAGAGATACGCAGTATTTT
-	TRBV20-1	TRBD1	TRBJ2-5	CSARDRGQEETQYF	TGCAGTGCTAGAGATCGGGGACAGGAAGAGACCCAGTACTTC
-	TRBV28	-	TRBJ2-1	CASSLIGGAGYNEQFF	TGTGCCAGCAGTTTAATTGGGGGAGCGGGCTACAATGAGCAGTTCTTC
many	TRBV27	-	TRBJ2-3	CASSPYRGSDTQYF	TGTGCCAGCAGCCCCTATCGGGGATCAGATACGCAGTATTTT
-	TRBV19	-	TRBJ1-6	CASSLTVTSYNSPLHF	TGTGCCAGTAGTCTTACAGTTACCTCCTATAATTCACCCCTCCACTTT
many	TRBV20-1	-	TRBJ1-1	CSARDWGGTEAFF	TGCAGTGCTAGAGATTGGGGGGGGACTGAAGCTTTCTTT
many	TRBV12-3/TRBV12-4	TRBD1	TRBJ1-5	CASTSNIQGVQPQHF	TGTGCCAGCACCTCCAACATACAGGGGGTTCAGCCCCAGCATTTT